This entry concerns a single T cell receptor beta chain. Antigen unknown. This sample also contains other DNA sequences that code for the same CDR3. The repertoire was sequenced with immunoSEQ multiplex PCR; TCRdb's copy has only in-frame clones and lacks some. The data show more than 150,000 clones, with around 90% seen just once and less than 2.5% held by the top ten. These data come from a study of T cell responses to AZD1222 COVID-19 vaccine. The study's findings and limits: Spike-wide vaccine-associated CD4 TCRs dominated at 160-218 and 743-854. Repertoire sampling occurred only after the peak T cell response. Clonal diversity was possibly underestimated, and white British individuals and females predominated among donors. Spike-specific TCR breadth and depth both grew after two AZD1222 doses.

V shed 2 bases, J shed 3 bases, and the junction held 3 bases outside the gene matches. This CDR3 is built from 16 residues. Germline values: CDR1 MNHNS, CDR2 SASEGT. The source material was peripheral blood, sampled 28 days after the second AZD1222 dose. The V and J genes are TRBV6-1 and TRBJ2-3; 12 bases line up with TRBD2. The sequence was collected from an adult who received the AZD1222 COVID-19 vaccine. CDR3 DNA: TGTGCCAGCAGTGAAACTAGCGGGGGGACGACAGATACGCAGTATTTT. Encoded protein: CASSETSGGTTDTQYF.